The sequence of this T cell receptor (beta chain) was determined in a study of T and B cells in COVID-19 patients. Overall study context: Blood was sampled from COVID-19 patients who were either actively infected or recovered. In the active-infection cohort, about 90% of the roughly 20 patients had comorbidities linked to unfavorable COVID-19 outcome. Notes on the study in general: At recovery TRB diversity and richness exceeded healthy donors, after highly clonal active COVID-19 repertoires.

With 6 bases removed from V and 10 bases from J, the gap between germline ends came to 14 bases. The CDR3 extends over 12 amino acids. This clonotype is termed medium-sized (0.01 to 0.1%). The antigen remains unidentified. TRB rearrangements were amplified by multiplex PCR with BIOMED2 TRB-A/B primers. MiXCR, applied by TCRdb to the multiplex PCR reads, yields one record per CDR3 protein. The data hold about 5,800 distinct CDR3 sequences, with roughly 27% observed a single time. From blood, about 240-550 ng of genomic DNA served as TRB template. This TCR derives from a human donor with active COVID-19. The specimen sequenced was blood. This chain joins TRBV12-3 or TRBV12-4 and TRBJ2-3, with a possible D match to TRBD2 (6 bases). This CDR3 is CASSSLARAQYF. Written as DNA, the CDR3 is TGTGCCAGCAGCTCACTAGCCCGCGCGCAGTATTTT.